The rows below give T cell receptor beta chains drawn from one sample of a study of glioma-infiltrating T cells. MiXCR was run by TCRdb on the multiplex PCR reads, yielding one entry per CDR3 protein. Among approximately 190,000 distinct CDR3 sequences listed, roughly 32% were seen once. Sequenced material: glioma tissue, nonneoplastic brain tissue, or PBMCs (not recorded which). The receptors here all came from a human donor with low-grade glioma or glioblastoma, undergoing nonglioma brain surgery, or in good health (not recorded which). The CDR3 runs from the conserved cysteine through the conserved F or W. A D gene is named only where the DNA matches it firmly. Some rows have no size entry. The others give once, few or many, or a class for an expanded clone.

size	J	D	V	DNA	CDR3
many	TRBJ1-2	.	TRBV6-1	TGTGCCAGCAGGCCCGGACCCGTAGGCTACACCTTC	CASRPGPVGYTF
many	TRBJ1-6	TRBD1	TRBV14	TGTGCCAGCAGCGCGGGACAGGGATATCCCCTCCACTTT	CASSAGQGYPLHF
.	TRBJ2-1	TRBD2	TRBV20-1	TGCAGTGCTTCCCTGCCTAGCGGGAGGACCAACAATGAGCAGTTCTTC	CSASLPSGRTNNEQFF
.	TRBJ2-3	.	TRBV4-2	TGTGCCAGCAGCCAAGATCGGAAAAAACTAGTGAACACAGATACGCAGTATTTT	CASSQDRKKLVNTDTQYF
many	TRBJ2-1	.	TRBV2	TGTGCCAGCAGTACTACATCAACAGGCGAGCAGTTCTTC	CASSTTSTGEQFF
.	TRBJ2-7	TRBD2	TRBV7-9	TGTGCCAGCGGGGGGGATCCTTACGAGCAGTACTTC	CASGGDPYEQYF
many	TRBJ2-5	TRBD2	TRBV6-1	TGTGCCAGCAGCCTACTAGCGGGAGGACGATTCGCGGAGACCCAGTACTTC	CASSLLAGGRFAETQYF
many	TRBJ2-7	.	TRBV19	TGTGCCAGTAGTAGCGACTACCTTGTTCCCGAGCAGTACTTC	CASSSDYLVPEQYF
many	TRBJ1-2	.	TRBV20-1	TGCAGTGCTAGAGTTTCGTCAACGGGGGGCACGGGCTACACCTTC	CSARVSSTGGTGYTF
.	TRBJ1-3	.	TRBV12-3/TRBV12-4	TGTGCCAGCAGTTTAGTTGGGACGGGCTCTGGAAACACCATATATTTT	CASSLVGTGSGNTIYF
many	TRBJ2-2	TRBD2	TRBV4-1	TGCGCCAGCAGCTTTAAGCGGGAGAACACCGGGGAGCTGTTTTTT	CASSFKRENTGELFF
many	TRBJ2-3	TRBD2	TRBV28	TGTGCCAGCAGGGTGACTAGCGATTCAGATACGCAGTATTTT	CASRVTSDSDTQYF
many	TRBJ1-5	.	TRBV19	TGTGCCAGTAGTACCCAGTTGGATCAGCCCCAGCATTTT	CASSTQLDQPQHF
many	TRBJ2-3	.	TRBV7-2	TGTGCCAGCAGCTCAGCAGGGGCGAGAGATACGCAGTATTTT	CASSSAGARDTQYF
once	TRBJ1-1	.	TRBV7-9	TGTGCCAGCAGCTCCACCGGGACGGGCTTCGGGATCACTGAAGCTTTCTTT	CASSSTGTGFGITEAFF
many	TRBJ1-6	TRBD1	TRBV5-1	TGCGCCAGCAGCTTCCAGACAGGGGAAGATTCACCCCTCCACTTT	CASSFQTGEDSPLHF
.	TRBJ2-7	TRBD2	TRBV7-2	TGTGCCAGCAGCCGGACTAGCTCCTACGAGCAGTACTTC	CASSRTSSYEQYF
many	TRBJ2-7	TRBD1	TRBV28	TGTGCCAGCAGTTTATGGGACAGGGGATACGAGCAGTACTTC	CASSLWDRGYEQYF
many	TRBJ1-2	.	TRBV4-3	TGCGCCAGCAGCCAAGATTTGGGGGGCTATGGCTACACCTTC	CASSQDLGGYGYTF
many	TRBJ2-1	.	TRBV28	TGTGCCAGCAGCATTATCTATGAGCAGTTCTTC	CASSIIYEQFF
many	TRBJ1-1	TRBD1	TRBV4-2	TGTGCCAGCAGCCAAGGGGGGACAGTGGGGGACACTGAAGCTTTCTTT	CASSQGGTVGDTEAFF
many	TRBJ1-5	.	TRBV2	TGTGCCAGCAGTGAAGCCCCGGGTCGGAGACCCCAGCATTTT	CASSEAPGRRPQHF
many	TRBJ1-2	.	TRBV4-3	TGCGCCAGCAGCCACGTGGGTGCGGGGTATGGCTACACCTTC	CASSHVGAGYGYTF
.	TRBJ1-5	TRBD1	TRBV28	TGCGCCAGCAGCCCAGATCTGGGACAGGGATTATATGGCAATCAGCCCCAGCATTTT	CASSPDLGQGLYGNQPQHF
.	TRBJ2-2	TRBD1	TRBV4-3	TGCGCCAGCAGCCAAGAGCCGGGACAGGGGGACACCGGGGAGCTGTTTTTT	CASSQEPGQGDTGELFF
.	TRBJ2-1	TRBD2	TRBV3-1	TGTGCCAGCAGCCTCCGGACTAGCGGGAGATGTTACAATGAGCAGTCCTTC	CASSLRTSGRCYNEQSF
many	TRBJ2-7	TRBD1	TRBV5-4	TGTGCCAGCAGCGCCACCAGGGGGCCCTACGAGCAGTACTTC	CASSATRGPYEQYF
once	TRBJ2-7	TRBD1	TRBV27	TGTGCCAGCAGAAACACAGGGGGCTACGAGCAGTACTTC	CASRNTGGYEQYF
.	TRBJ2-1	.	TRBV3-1	TGTGCCGGCAGCCGACTCGGCTACAATGAGCAGTTCTTC	CAGSRLGYNEQFF
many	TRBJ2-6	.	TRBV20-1	TGCAGTGCTAGAGTTCCGTTGGGGAAAGCTGGGGCCAACGTCCTGACTTTC	CSARVPLGKAGANVLTF
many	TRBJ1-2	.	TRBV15	TGTGCCACCAGCCCTGGGAACAGCTATGGCTACACCTTC	CATSPGNSYGYTF
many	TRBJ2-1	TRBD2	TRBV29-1	TGCAGCGGTAGCGGGAGGGACAATGAGCAGTTCTTC	CSGSGRDNEQFF
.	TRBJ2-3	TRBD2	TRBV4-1	TGCGCCAGCGTTTCTAGCGGGAGTACGGGTACGCAGTATTTT	CASVSSGSTGTQYF
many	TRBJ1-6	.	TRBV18	TGTGCCAGCTCACCATGGGAACGGAATTCACCCCTCCACTTT	CASSPWERNSPLHF
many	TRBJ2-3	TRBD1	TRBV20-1	TGCAGTGCTCCTTCGACAGGGGGCACAGATACGCAGTATTTT	CSAPSTGGTDTQYF
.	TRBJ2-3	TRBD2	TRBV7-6	TGTGCCAGCAGCTTATATTCCCGCGGGGGACTAGCCCCCACAGATACGCAGTATTTT	CASSLYSRGGLAPTDTQYF
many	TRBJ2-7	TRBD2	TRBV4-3	TGCGCCAGCAGCAGGGGACTAGCGGGAGAAGGCTACGAGCAGTACTTC	CASSRGLAGEGYEQYF
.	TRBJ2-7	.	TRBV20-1	TGTTGTGCTATTAGACTTTCGGGAGCCTACGAGCAGTACTTC	CCAIRLSGAYEQYF
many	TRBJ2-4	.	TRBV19	TGTGCCAGTAGTATACTCAATTCCTACCAAAACATTCAGTACTTC	CASSILNSYQNIQYF
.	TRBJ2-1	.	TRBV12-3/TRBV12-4	TGTGCCAGCAGTACCTCACCCGGGAAAAAACTCCAGGGCTCCTACAATGAGCAGTTCTTC	CASSTSPGKKLQGSYNEQFF
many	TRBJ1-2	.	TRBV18	TGTGCCAGCTCACCAGGACTCTATGGCTACACCTTC	CASSPGLYGYTF
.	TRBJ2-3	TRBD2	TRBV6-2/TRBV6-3	TGTGCCAGCAGTTACTCGTCTAGCGGGACGAGCTTCACAGATACGCAGTATTTT	CASSYSSSGTSFTDTQYF
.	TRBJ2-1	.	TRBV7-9	TGTGCCAGCAGTTCGAGACCCCCTGGGGATATGGGCCCCTACAATGAGCAGTTCTTC	CASSSRPPGDMGPYNEQFF
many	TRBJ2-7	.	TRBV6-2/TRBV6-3	TGTGCCAGCAGCCGGTTCTACGAGCAGTACTTC	CASSRFYEQYF
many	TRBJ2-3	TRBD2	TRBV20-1	TGCAGTGCTAGAGATCGGGGGGAGATGCAGTATTTT	CSARDRGEMQYF